These T cell receptor beta chains were read from a single sample in a study of spatial heterogeneity in lung cancer. MiXCR, applied by TCRdb to the 5' RACE reads, yields one record per CDR3 protein. Of about 15,000 distinct CDR3 sequences detected, 10% appear once; the ten largest clones hold almost 30%. The material was PBMCs, obtained at surgery. Receptors originate from a male donor with early-stage non-small cell lung cancer. The CDR3 runs from the conserved cysteine through the conserved F or W. The D gene is left open where the match is weak. Expanded clones get a size class; other rows say once, few or many, or leave the size out.

many | TRBJ2-6 | TRBV12-3/TRBV12-4 | TRBD1 | CASNPGTGLSGANVLTF | TGTGCCAGCAACCCCGGGACAGGGCTCTCTGGGGCCAACGTCCTGACTTTC
many | TRBJ1-5 | TRBV21-1 | NA | CASRTGWNQPQHF | TGTGCCAGCAGGACGGGGTGGAATCAGCCCCAGCATTTT
many | TRBJ1-1 | TRBV19 | NA | CASSVQTNTEAFF | TGTGCCAGTAGTGTTCAGACGAACACTGAAGCTTTCTTT
NA | TRBJ1-6 | TRBV12-3/TRBV12-4 | NA | CASSLRALGSPLHF | TGTGCCAGCAGTTTAAGGGCCCTCGGTTCACCCCTCCACTTT
many | TRBJ2-1 | TRBV7-3 | TRBD2 | CASSSGLAGASGHEQFF | TGTGCCAGCAGCTCGGGACTAGCGGGAGCCTCCGGGCATGAGCAGTTCTTC
few | TRBJ2-1 | TRBV7-3 | NA | CASSLSPSSYNEQFF | TGTGCCAGCAGCTTAAGTCCGAGCTCCTACAATGAGCAGTTCTTC
once | TRBJ1-1 | TRBV7-8 | NA | CASSLSSSKEAFF | TGTGCCAGCAGCTTATCCTCTTCCAAGGAAGCTTTCTTT
NA | TRBJ1-4 | TRBV20-1 | NA | CSARATSTNDKLFF | TGCAGTGCTAGAGCTACTTCAACTAATGACAAACTGTTTTTT
many | TRBJ1-6 | TRBV14 | NA | CASSQGTVTSPLHF | TGTGCCAGCAGCCAAGGGACAGTCACTTCACCCCTCCACTTT
many | TRBJ2-7 | TRBV7-9 | TRBD1 | CASSLPNRGAYEQYF | TGTGCCAGCAGCCTACCCAACAGGGGAGCCTACGAGCAGTACTTC
medium-sized | TRBJ2-7 | TRBV4-1 | TRBD2 | CASSQVPKDSGRVIGYEQYF | TGCGCCAGCAGCCAAGTTCCCAAGGACAGCGGGAGGGTCATCGGCTACGAGCAGTACTTC
many | TRBJ1-5 | TRBV3-1 | NA | CASSQRSEGSQHF | TGTGCCAGCAGCCAAAGGTCGGAGGGGTCGCAGCATTTT
NA | TRBJ1-1 | TRBV6-5 | NA | CASSYSWQLNTEAFF | TGTGCCAGCAGTTACTCTTGGCAGCTGAACACTGAAGCTTTCTTT
NA | TRBJ1-2 | TRBV28 | NA | CASSLSGPNYGYTF | TGTGCCAGCAGTTTGTCTGGGCCTAACTATGGCTACACCTTC
NA | TRBJ2-7 | TRBV5-4 | NA | CASSFRFGVSEQYF | TGTGCCAGCAGCTTTCGGTTTGGGGTGTCCGAGCAGTACTTC
many | TRBJ1-5 | TRBV5-5 | TRBD1 | CASRAGGQSNQPQHF | TGTGCCAGCAGGGCGGGGGGACAGAGCAATCAGCCCCAGCATTTT
once | TRBJ1-5 | TRBV6-1 | NA | CASSAGYSNQPQHF | TGTGCCAGCAGTGCCGGGTATAGCAATCAGCCCCAGCATTTT
many | TRBJ2-1 | TRBV5-6 | TRBD2 | CASSRAGRERDEQFF | TGTGCCAGCAGCCGGGCAGGGCGGGAGAGGGATGAGCAGTTCTTC
many | TRBJ1-5 | TRBV5-7 | NA | CASSLAPGLSLFNPQHF | TGTGCCAGCAGCTTGGCTCCGGGACTCAGCCTATTCAACCCCCAGCATTTT
many | TRBJ2-7 | TRBV19 | TRBD2 | CASSPGGSPHVEQYF | TGTGCCAGTAGCCCAGGCGGGAGTCCCCATGTCGAGCAGTACTTC
many | TRBJ1-2 | TRBV29-1 | NA | CSVESSYGYTF | TGCAGCGTTGAAAGTTCCTATGGCTACACCTTC
NA | TRBJ2-2 | TRBV6-6 | TRBD1 | CASSYQGANTGELFF | TGTGCCAGCAGTTACCAGGGGGCGAACACCGGGGAGCTGTTTTTT
many | TRBJ2-7 | TRBV27 | NA | CASSLWGPSGEQYF | TGTGCCAGCAGTTTGTGGGGGCCGTCAGGAGAGCAGTACTTC
NA | TRBJ2-5 | TRBV10-3 | TRBD2 | CAISGTSGGQETQYF | TGTGCCATCAGCGGGACTAGCGGGGGGCAAGAGACCCAGTACTTC
NA | TRBJ2-1 | TRBV11-2 | NA | CASSLRRGQEQFF | TGTGCCAGCAGCTTACGGAGGGGACAGGAGCAGTTCTTC
many | TRBJ2-2 | TRBV27 | TRBD1 | CASSPPGQGNTGELFF | TGTGCCAGCAGTCCCCCGGGACAGGGTAACACCGGGGAGCTGTTTTTT
NA | TRBJ1-4 | TRBV4-1 | NA | CASSQDRSAGEKLFF | TGCGCCAGCAGCCAAGATCGGTCCGCCGGTGAAAAACTGTTTTTT
many | TRBJ2-3 | TRBV5-1 | NA | CASSRWGDTQYF | TGCGCCAGCAGCCGATGGGGAGATACGCAGTATTTT
many | TRBJ2-3 | TRBV7-2 | NA | CASSNAGGTQYF | TGTGCCAGCAGTAACGCCGGCGGTACGCAGTATTTT
many | TRBJ2-5 | TRBV25-1 | NA | CASSSQVQETQYF | TGTGCCAGCAGTTCACAGGTCCAAGAGACCCAGTACTTC
medium-sized | TRBJ2-1 | TRBV5-1 | NA | CASAGSTGNEQFF | TGCGCCAGCGCGGGCTCTACTGGCAATGAGCAGTTCTTC
few | TRBJ1-5 | TRBV28 | NA | CASGRHRTAYSNQPQHF | TGTGCCAGCGGGAGACATAGGACAGCTTATAGCAATCAGCCCCAGCATTTT
many | TRBJ1-5 | TRBV29-1 | NA | CSVGGWAGQPQHF | TGCAGCGTGGGGGGTTGGGCAGGACAGCCCCAGCATTTT
many | TRBJ2-2 | TRBV10-3 | TRBD1 | CAISSTTGGRAGTGELFF | TGTGCCATCAGTTCGACGACAGGGGGACGCGCAGGGACCGGGGAGCTGTTTTTT
many | TRBJ2-1 | TRBV6-1 | NA | CASSGIRGTFNEQFF | TGTGCCAGCAGTGGGATCCGCGGGACCTTCAATGAGCAGTTCTTC
many | TRBJ2-3 | TRBV18 | TRBD2 | CASSPLSGGISTDTQYF | TGTGCCAGCTCACCTCTGAGCGGGGGAATTAGCACAGATACGCAGTATTTT
many | TRBJ2-7 | TRBV6-5 | TRBD2 | CASRLGLAGAYEQYF | TGTGCCAGCAGGTTGGGACTAGCGGGAGCCTACGAGCAGTACTTC
many | TRBJ1-2 | TRBV19 | NA | CASSIAMPPVRSTGGYTF | TGTGCCAGTAGTATAGCTATGCCTCCCGTCAGGTCTACGGGTGGCTACACCTTC
many | TRBJ1-1 | TRBV6-1 | NA | CATLSSGNTEAFF | TGTGCCACCTTGTCGTCAGGGAACACTGAAGCTTTCTTT
many | TRBJ1-1 | TRBV19 | NA | CASRQGSTEAFF | TGTGCCAGTAGACAGGGTTCCACTGAAGCTTTCTTT
many | TRBJ2-5 | TRBV23-1 | TRBD1 | CARGTGVSETQYF | TGCGCCAGAGGGACAGGGGTATCGGAGACCCAGTACTTC
many | TRBJ2-5 | TRBV20-1 | NA | CSASGQETQYF | TGCAGTGCTAGCGGCCAAGAGACCCAGTACTTC
NA | TRBJ2-3 | TRBV12-3/TRBV12-4 | NA | CVSSRDGMSTDTQYF | TGTGTCAGCAGTCGAGACGGGATGAGCACAGATACGCAGTATTTT
many | TRBJ1-1 | TRBV3-1 | TRBD1 | CASSQDRLNTEAFF | TGTGCCAGCAGCCAGGACAGGTTGAACACTGAAGCTTTCTTT
NA | TRBJ2-5 | TRBV20-1 | NA | CSAMLRSGQETQYF | TGCAGTGCTATGCTAAGATCGGGCCAAGAGACCCAGTACTTC
NA | TRBJ1-1 | TRBV12-3/TRBV12-4 | NA | CASSLEGVTEAFF | TGTGCCAGCAGTTTGGAAGGGGTAACTGAAGCTTTCTTT
few | TRBJ2-7 | TRBV28 | NA | CASSRRGEQYF | TGTGCCAGCAGTCGCAGAGGCGAGCAGTACTTC
many | TRBJ2-7 | TRBV3-1 | NA | CASSPYRDSYEQYF | TGTGCCAGCAGCCCCTACAGGGACTCCTACGAGCAGTACTTC
many | TRBJ1-2 | TRBV7-8 | NA | CASSLRGEIWGYTF | TGTGCCAGCAGCTTAAGGGGGGAGATATGGGGCTACACCTTC
many | TRBJ1-2 | TRBV7-9 | TRBD1 | CASSRTGGEYGYTF | TGTGCCAGCAGTCGTACAGGGGGCGAGTATGGCTACACCTTC
many | TRBJ2-7 | TRBV6-1 | NA | CASGGRQYF | TGTGCCAGCGGAGGAAGGCAGTACTTC
few | TRBJ2-3 | TRBV6-1 | TRBD1 | CASRLTGGAFDTQYF | TGTGCCAGCAGACTGACAGGGGGCGCATTCGATACGCAGTATTTT
many | TRBJ1-1 | TRBV28 | NA | CASSRSMRATEAFF | TGTGCCAGCAGCCGCTCCATGAGGGCCACTGAAGCTTTCTTT
NA | TRBJ1-2 | TRBV18 | NA | CASSPGGNYGYTF | TGTGCCAGCTCACCGGGAGGGAACTATGGCTACACCTTC
NA | TRBJ2-7 | TRBV5-4 | TRBD2 | CASSLSGPAGVREQYF | TGTGCCAGCAGCTTGAGCGGTCCAGCGGGAGTCAGGGAGCAGTACTTC
many | TRBJ1-1 | TRBV7-2 | NA | CASSRDPAGELAFF | TGTGCCAGCAGCCGGGACCCCGCCGGGGAGTTGGCTTTCTTT
many | TRBJ2-3 | TRBV27 | NA | CASGPISTDTQYF | TGTGCCAGCGGTCCCATTAGCACAGATACGCAGTATTTT
many | TRBJ1-1 | TRBV20-1 | TRBD1 | CKSGGGSGDEAFF | TGCAAAAGCGGAGGGGGCTCAGGTGATGAAGCTTTCTTT
many | TRBJ1-6 | TRBV20-1 | TRBD1 | CSADGQGSSSYNSPLHF | TGCAGTGCCGACGGACAGGGCTCAAGCTCCTATAATTCACCCCTCCACTTT
many | TRBJ2-1 | TRBV19 | TRBD2 | CASRRRREGRSYNEQFF | TGTGCCAGTAGGAGACGGAGGGAGGGCCGCTCCTACAATGAGCAGTTCTTC